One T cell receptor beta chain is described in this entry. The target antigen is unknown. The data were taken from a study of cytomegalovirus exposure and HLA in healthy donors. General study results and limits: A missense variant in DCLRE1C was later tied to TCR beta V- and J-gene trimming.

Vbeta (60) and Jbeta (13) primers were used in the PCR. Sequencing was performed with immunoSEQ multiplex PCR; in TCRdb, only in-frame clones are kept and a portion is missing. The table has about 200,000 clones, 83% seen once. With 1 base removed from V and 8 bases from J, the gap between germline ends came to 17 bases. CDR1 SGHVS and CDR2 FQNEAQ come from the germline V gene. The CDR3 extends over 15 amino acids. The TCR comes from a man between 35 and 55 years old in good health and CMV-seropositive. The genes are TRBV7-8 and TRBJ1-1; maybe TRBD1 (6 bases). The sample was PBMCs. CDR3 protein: CASSLGGRGGLEAFF. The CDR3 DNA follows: TGTGCCAGCAGCTTAGGAGGGCGGGGGGGCCTGGAAGCTTTCTTT.